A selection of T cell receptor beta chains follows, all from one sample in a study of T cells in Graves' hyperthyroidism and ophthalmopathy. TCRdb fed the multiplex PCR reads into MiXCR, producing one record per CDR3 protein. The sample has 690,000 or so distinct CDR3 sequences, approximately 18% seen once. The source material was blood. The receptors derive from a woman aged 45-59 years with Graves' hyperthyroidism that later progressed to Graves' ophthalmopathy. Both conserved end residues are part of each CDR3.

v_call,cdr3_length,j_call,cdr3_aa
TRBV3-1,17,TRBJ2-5,CASSQAFRGLMPETQYF
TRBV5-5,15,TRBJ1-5,CASSLDRGTNQPQHF
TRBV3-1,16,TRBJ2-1,CASSQDMDKPGMRQFF
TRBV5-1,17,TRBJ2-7,CASSPRGSGTQTYEQYF
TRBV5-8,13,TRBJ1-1,CASSLIASTEAFF
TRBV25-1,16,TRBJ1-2,CASSEWAGQGEKGYTF
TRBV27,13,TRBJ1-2,CASSLAHGGGYTF
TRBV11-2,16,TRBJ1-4,CASSLGFRTEDEKLFF
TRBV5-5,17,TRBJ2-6,CASSLTGGGSGANVLTF
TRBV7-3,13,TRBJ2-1,CASSLVRNNEQFF
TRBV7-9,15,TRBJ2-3,CASSSPPRGEYTQYF
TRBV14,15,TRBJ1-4,CASSHSSAVNEKLFF
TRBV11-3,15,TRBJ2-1,CASSQLAGAYNEQFF
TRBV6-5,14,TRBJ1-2,CASSYGTGGYGYTF
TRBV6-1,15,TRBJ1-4,CASSIGASTNEKLFF
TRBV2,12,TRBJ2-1,CASSVSYNEQFF
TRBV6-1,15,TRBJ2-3,CASTPGLVARDTQYF
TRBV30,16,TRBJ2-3,CAWSVSVGRRRDTQYF
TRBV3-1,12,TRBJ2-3,CASSGGADTQYF
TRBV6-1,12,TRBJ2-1,CASTTGTGEQFF
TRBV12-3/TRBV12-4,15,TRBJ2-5,CASSFKRGGVETQYF
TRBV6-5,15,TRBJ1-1,CASSSQKTFNTEAFF
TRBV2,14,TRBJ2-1,CASSAILLGYEQFF
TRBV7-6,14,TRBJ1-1,CASSLRQMNTGAFF